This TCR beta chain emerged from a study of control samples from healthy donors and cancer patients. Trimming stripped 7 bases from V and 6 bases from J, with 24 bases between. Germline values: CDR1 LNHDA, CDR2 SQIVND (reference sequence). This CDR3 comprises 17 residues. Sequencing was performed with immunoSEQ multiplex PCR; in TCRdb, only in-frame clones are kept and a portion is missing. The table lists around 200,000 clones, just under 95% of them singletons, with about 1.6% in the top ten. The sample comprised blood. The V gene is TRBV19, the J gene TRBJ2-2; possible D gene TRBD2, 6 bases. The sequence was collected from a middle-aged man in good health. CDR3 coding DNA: TGTGCCAGTACTCCTCTCGAAGGAGGCGGGGCCGCCGGGGAGCTGTTTTTT. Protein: CASTPLEGGGAAGELFF. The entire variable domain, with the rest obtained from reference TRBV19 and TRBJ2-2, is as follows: DGGITQSPKYLFRKEGQNVTLSCEQNLNHDAMYWYRQDPGQGLRLIYYSQIVNDFQKGDIAEGYSVSREKKESFPLTVTSAQKNPTAFYLCASTPLEGGGAAGELFFGEGSRLTVL.